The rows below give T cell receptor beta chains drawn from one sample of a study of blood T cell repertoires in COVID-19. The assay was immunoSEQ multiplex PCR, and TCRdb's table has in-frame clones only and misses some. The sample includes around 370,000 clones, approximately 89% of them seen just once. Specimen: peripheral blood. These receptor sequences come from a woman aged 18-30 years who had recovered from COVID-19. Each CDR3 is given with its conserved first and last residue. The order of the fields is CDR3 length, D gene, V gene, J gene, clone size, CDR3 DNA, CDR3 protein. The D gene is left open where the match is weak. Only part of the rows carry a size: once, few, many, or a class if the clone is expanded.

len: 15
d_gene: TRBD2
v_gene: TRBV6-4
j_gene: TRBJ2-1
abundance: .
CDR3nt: TGTGCCAGCAGTGCCCTGGGCGGGAGGTACAATGAGCAGTTCTTC
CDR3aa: CASSALGGRYNEQFF

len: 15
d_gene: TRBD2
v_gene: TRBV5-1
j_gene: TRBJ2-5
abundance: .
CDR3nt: TGCGCCAGCAGCAACCGGACTAGCGGGTATGGGACCCAGTACTTC
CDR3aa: CASSNRTSGYGTQYF

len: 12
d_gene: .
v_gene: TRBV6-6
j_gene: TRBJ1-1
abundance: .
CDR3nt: TGTGCCGGTACTACAGGAAACACTGAAGCTTTCTTT
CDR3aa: CAGTTGNTEAFF

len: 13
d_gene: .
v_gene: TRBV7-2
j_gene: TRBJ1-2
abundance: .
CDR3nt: TGTGCCAGCAGCCAATCAGGGATCTATGGCTACACCTTC
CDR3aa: CASSQSGIYGYTF

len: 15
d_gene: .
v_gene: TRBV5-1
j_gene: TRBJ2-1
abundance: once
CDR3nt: TGCGCCAGCAGCTTCGGGGACTTAGTCAGTAATGAGCAGTTCTTC
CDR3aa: CASSFGDLVSNEQFF

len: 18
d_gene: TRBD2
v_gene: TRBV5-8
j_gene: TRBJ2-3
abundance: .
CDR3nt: TGTGCCAGCAGCTTGGGGGACTACCTTACATCTAGCACAGATACGCAGTATTTT
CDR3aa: CASSLGDYLTSSTDTQYF

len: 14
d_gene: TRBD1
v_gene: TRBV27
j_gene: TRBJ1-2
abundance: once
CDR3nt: TGTGCCAGCAGTATTAACAGGGGTGTCTATGGCTACACCTTC
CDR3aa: CASSINRGVYGYTF

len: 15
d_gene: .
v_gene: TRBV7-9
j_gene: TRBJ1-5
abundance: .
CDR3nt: TGTGCCAGCAGCCCCGGGCAGGGATACAATCAGCCCCAGCATTTT
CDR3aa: CASSPGQGYNQPQHF

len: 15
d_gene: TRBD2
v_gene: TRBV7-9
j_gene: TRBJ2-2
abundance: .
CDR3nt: TGTGCCAGCAGCTCCGGGAGGAGGGAGACCGGGGAGCTGTTTTTT
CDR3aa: CASSSGRRETGELFF

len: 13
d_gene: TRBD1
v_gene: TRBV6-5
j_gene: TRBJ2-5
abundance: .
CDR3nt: TGTGCCAGCAAGAGACAGGGGGTTGAGACCCAGTACTTC
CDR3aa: CASKRQGVETQYF

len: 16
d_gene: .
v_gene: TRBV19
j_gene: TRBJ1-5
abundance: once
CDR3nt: TGTGCCAGTAGTACAAAACAGGTCTATAGCAATCAGCCCCAGCATTTT
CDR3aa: CASSTKQVYSNQPQHF

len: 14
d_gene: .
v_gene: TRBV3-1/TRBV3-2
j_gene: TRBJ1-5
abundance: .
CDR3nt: TGTGCCAGCACCCCGGGACACCTCAATCAGCCCCAGCATTTT
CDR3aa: CASTPGHLNQPQHF

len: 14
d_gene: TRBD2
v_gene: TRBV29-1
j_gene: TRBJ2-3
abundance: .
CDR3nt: TGCAGCGTACGACTAGCGGGCAGCACAGATACGCAGTATTTT
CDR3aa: CSVRLAGSTDTQYF

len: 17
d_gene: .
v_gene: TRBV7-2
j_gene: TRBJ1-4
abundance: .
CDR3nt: TGTGCCAGCAGCTTAGTCACAGCCGGGAAGGTCGGGGAAAAACTGTTTTTT
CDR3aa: CASSLVTAGKVGEKLFF

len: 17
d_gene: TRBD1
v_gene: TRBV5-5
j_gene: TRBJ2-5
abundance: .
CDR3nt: TGTGCCAGCAGCGTGGAGCCCGGGACAGGGTCGCAGAAGACCCAGTACTTC
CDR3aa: CASSVEPGTGSQKTQYF

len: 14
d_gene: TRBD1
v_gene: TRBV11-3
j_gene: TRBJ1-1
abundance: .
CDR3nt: TGTGCCAGCACCAAGGGACAGACGAACACTGAAGCTTTCTTT
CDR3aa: CASTKGQTNTEAFF